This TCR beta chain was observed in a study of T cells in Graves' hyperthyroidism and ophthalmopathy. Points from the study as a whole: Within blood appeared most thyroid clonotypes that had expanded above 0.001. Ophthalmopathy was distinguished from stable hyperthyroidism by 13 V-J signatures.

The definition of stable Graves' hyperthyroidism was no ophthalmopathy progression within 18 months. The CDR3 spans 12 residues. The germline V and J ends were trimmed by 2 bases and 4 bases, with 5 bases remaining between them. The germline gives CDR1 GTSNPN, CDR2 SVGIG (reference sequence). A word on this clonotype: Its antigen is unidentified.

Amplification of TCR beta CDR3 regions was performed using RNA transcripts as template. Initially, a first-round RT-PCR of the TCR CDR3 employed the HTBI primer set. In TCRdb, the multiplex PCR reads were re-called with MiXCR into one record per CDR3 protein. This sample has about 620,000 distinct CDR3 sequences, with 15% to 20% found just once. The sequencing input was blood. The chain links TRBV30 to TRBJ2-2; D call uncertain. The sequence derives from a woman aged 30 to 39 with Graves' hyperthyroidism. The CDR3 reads CAWSWGTGELFF. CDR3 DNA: TGTGCCTGGAGTTGGGGCACCGGGGAGCTGTTTTTT.